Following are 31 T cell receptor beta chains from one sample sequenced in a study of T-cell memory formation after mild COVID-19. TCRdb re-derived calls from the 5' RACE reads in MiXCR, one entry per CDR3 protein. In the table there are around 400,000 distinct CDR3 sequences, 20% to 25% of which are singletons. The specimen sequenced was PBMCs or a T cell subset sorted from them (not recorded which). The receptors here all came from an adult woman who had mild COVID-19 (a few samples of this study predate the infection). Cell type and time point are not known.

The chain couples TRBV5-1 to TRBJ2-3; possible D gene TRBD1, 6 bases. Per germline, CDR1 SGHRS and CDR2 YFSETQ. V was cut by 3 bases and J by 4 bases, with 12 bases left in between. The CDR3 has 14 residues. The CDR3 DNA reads TGCGCCAGCAGCTACAGGGAAGCATCAGATACGCAGTATTTT. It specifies CASSYREASDTQYF.

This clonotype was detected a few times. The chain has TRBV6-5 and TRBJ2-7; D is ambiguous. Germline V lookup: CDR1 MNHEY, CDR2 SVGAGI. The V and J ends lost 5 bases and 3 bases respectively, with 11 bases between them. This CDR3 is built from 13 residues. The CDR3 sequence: CASSRSANYEQYF. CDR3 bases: TGTGCCAGCAGTCGATCGGCTAACTACGAGCAGTACTTC.

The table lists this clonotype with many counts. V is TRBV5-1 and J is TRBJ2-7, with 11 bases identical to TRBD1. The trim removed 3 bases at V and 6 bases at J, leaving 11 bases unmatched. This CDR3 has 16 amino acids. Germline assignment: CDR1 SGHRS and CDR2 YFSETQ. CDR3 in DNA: TGCGCCAGCAGCTCTTTTCCGGGACAGGGGGATAGCGAGCAGTACTTC. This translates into CASSSFPGQGDSEQYF.

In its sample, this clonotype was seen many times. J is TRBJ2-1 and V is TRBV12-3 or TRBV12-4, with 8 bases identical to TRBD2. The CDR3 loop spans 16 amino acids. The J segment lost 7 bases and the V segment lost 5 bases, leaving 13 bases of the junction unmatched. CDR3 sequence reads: CASSPPGAGVENEQFF. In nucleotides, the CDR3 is TGTGCCAGCAGTCCCCCAGGAGCGGGAGTAGAAAATGAGCAGTTCTTC.

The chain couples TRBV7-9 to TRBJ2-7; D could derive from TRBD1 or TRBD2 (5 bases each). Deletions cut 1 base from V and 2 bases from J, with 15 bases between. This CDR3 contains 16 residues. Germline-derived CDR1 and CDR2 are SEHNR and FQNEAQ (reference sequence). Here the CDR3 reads CASSLESGRVAYEQYF. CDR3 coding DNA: TGTGCCAGCAGCTTAGAGTCGGGACGGGTCGCCTACGAGCAGTACTTC.

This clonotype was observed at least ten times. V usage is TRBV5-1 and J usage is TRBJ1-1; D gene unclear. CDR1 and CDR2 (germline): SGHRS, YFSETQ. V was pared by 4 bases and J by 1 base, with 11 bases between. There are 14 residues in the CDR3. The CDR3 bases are TGCGCCAGCAGCCACTACGTCGGGAACACTGAAGCTTTCTTT. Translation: CASSHYVGNTEAFF.

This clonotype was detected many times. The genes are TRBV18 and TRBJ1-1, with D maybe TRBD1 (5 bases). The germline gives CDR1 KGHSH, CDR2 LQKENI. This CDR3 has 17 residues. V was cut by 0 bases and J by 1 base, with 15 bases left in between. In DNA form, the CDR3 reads TGTGCCAGCTCACCACCGACGCTGACGGGGCGGAACACTGAAGCTTTCTTT. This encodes CASSPPTLTGRNTEAFF.

For the CDR3, the DNA is TGTGCCAGTACGTTAAGGGACGAGCAGTACTTC. As protein: CASTLRDEQYF. The chain carries TRBV19 and TRBJ2-7; no firm D call. The CDR3 consists of 11 residues. Trimming pared 7 bases from V and 5 bases from J, leaving 9 bases between. The germline CDR1 and CDR2 sequences are LNHDA and SQIVND (reference sequence). Variable domain in full (rest from reference TRBV19 and TRBJ2-7): DGGITQSPKYLFRKEGQNVTLSCEQNLNHDAMYWYRQDPGQGLRLIYYSQIVNDFQKGDIAEGYSVSREKKESFPLTVTSAQKNPTAFYLCASTLRDEQYFGPGTRLTVT.

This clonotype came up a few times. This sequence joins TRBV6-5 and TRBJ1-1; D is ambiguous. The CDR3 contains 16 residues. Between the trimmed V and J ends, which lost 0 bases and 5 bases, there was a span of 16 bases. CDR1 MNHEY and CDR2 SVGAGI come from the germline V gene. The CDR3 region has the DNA TGTGCCAGCAGTTACTCGATAGGGCAGTCAAGGACTGAAGCTTTCTTT. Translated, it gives CASSYSIGQSRTEAFF.

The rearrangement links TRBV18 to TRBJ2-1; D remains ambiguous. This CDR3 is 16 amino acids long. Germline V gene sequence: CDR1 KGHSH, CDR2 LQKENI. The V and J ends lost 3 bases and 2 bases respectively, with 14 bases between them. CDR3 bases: TGTGCCAGCTCACCGGATTACGCGATCACCTACAATGAGCAGTTCTTC. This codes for CASSPDYAITYNEQFF.

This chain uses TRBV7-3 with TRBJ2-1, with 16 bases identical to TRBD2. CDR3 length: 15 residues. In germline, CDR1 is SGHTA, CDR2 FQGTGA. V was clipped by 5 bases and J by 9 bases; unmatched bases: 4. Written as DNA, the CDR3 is TGTGCCAGCAGCGGGGGGACTAGCGGGAGGGGTGAGCAGTTCTTC. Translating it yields CASSGGTSGRGEQFF.

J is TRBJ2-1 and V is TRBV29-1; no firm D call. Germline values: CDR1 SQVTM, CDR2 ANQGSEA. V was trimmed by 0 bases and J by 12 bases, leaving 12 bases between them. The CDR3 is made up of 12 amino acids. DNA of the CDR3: TGCAGCGTTGAAGACTACGCCAGAACGCAGTTCTTC. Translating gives CSVEDYARTQFF.

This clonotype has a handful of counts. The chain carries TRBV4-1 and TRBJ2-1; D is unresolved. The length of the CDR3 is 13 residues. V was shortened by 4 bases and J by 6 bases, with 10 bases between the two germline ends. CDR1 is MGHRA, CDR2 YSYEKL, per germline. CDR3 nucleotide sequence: TGCGCCAGCAGCCGAGGATCGGCCAATGAGCAGTTCTTC. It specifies CASSRGSANEQFF.

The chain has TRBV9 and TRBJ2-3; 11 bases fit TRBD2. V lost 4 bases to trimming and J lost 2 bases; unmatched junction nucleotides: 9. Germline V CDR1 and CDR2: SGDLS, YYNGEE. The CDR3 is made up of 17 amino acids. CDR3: CASSYRGTSGPTDTQYF. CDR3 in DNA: TGTGCCAGCAGCTACCGAGGGACTAGCGGACCCACAGATACGCAGTATTTT. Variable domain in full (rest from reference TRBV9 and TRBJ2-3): DSGVTQTPKHLITATGQRVTLRCSPRSGDLSVYWYQQSLDQGLQFLIQYYNGEERAKGNILERFSAQQFPDLHSELNLSSLELGDSALYFCASSYRGTSGPTDTQYFGPGTRLTVL.

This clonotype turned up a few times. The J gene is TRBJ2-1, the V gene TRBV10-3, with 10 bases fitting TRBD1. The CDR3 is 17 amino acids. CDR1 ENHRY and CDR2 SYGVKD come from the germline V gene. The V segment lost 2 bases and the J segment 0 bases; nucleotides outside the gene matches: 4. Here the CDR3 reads CAISEGTGASSYNEQFF. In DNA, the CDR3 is TGTGCCATCAGTGAGGGGACAGGGGCTAGCTCCTACAATGAGCAGTTCTTC.

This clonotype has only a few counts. The CDR3 nucleotides read TGCGCCAGCAGCCCCTGGACAGGAACAGCAACCAACGAGCAGTACTTC. Its protein product is CASSPWTGTATNEQYF. The chain combines TRBV5-1 with TRBJ2-7; 7 bases fit TRBD1. Germline loops: CDR1 SGHRS, CDR2 YFSETQ. The V segment lost 4 bases and the J segment 5 bases; nucleotides outside the gene matches: 15. CDR3 length: 16 residues.

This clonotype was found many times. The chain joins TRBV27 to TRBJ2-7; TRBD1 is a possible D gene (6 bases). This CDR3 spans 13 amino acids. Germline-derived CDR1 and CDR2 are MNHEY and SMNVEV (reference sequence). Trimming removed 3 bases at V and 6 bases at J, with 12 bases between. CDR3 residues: CASSLQGTGEQYF. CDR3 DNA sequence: TGTGCCAGCAGTTTGCAGGGGACGGGCGAGCAGTACTTC.

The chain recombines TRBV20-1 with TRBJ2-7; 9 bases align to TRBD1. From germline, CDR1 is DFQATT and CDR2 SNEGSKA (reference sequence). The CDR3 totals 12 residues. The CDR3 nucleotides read TGCAGGGGACAGGGCGCCCCTTACGAGCAGTACTTC. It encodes CRGQGAPYEQYF.

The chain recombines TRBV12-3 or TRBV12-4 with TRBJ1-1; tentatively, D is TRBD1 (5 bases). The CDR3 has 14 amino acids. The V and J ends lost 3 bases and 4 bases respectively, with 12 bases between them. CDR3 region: CASSFSGRSTEAFF. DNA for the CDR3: TGTGCCAGCAGTTTTTCAGGGCGGAGCACTGAAGCTTTCTTT.

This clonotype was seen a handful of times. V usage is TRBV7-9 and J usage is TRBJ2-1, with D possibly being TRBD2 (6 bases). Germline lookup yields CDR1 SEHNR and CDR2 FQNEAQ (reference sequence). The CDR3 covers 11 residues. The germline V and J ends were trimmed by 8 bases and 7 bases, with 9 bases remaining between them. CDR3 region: CASGAGNEQFF. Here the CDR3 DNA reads TGTGCCAGCGGGGCGGGGAATGAGCAGTTCTTC. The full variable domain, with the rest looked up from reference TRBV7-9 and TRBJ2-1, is DTGVSQNPRHKITKRGQNVTFRCDPISEHNRLYWYRQTLGQGPEFLTYFQNEAQLEKSRLLSDRFSAERPKGSFSTLEIQRTEQGDSAMYLCASGAGNEQFFGPGTRLTVL.

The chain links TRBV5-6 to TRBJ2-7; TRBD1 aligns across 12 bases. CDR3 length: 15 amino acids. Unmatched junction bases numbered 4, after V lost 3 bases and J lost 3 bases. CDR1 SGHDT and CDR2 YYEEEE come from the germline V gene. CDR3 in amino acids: CASSSGTGGFYEQYF. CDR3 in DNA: TGTGCCAGCAGCTCCGGGACAGGGGGCTTCTACGAGCAGTACTTC.

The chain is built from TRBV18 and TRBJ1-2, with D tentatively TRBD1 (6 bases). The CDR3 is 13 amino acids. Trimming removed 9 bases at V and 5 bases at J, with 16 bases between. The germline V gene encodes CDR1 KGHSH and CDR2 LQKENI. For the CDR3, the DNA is TGTGCCAGTTCGCGGGGGGCCGAGTATGGCTACACCTTC. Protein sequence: CASSRGAEYGYTF.

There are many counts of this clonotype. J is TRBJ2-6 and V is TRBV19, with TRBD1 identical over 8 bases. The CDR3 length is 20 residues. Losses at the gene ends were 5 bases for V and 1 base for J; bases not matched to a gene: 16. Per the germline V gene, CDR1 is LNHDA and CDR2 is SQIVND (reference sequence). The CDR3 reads CASSPLSAGTGPSGANVLTF. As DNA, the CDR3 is TGTGCCAGTAGTCCCCTCTCCGCCGGGACAGGACCGTCTGGGGCCAACGTCCTGACTTTC.

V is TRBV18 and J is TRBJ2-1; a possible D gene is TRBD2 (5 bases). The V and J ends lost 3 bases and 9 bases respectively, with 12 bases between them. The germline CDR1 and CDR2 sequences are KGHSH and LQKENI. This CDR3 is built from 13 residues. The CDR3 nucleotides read TGTGCCAGCTCACCCCGGGGAACCAGTGAGCAGTTCTTC. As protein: CASSPRGTSEQFF.

The CDR3 region is CASSNRGSSYEQYF. CDR3 DNA: TGTGCCAGCAGTAACAGGGGTTCCTCCTACGAGCAGTACTTC. V gene TRBV6-5 combines with J gene TRBJ2-7, with 7 bases aligning to TRBD1. V lost 5 bases and J lost 0; bases outside the gene matches: 4. The CDR3 is 14 residues long. CDR1 is MNHEY and CDR2 is SVGAGI in the germline V gene.

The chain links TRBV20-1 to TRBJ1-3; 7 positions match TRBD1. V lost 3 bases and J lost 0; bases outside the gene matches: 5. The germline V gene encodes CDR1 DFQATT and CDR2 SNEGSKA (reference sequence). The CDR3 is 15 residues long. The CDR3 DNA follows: TGCAGTGCTAGCGACAGGGCAACCTCTGGAAACACCATATATTTT. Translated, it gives CSASDRATSGNTIYF.

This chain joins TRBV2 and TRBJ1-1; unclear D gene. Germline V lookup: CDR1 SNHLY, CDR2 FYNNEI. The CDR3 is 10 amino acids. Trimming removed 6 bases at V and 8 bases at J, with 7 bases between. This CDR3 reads CASSRDEAFF. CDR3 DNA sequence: TGTGCCAGCAGCCGAGACGAAGCTTTCTTT. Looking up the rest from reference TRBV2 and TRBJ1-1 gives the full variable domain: EPEVTQTPSHQVTQMGQEVILRCVPISNHLYFYWYRQILGQKVEFLVSFYNNEISEKSEIFDDQFSVERPDGSNFTLKIRSTKLEDSAMYFCASSRDEAFFGQGTRLTVV.

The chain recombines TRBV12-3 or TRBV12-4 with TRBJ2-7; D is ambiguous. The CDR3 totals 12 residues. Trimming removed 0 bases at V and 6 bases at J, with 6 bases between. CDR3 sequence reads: CASSLAHGEQYF. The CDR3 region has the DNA TGTGCCAGCAGTTTAGCGCATGGCGAGCAGTACTTC.

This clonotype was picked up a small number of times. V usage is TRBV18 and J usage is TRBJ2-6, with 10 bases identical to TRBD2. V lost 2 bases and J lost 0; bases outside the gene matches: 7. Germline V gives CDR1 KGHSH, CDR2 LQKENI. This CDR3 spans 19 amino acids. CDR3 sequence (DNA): TGTGCCAGCTCACCATCTAGCGGGGGTGCTATCTCTGGGGCCAACGTCCTGACTTTC. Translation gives CASSPSSGGAISGANVLTF. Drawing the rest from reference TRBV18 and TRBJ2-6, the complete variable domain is NAGVMQNPRHLVRRRGQEARLRCSPMKGHSHVYWYRQLPEEGLKFMVYLQKENIIDESGMPKERFSAEFPKEGPSILRIQQVVRGDSAAYFCASSPSSGGAISGANVLTFGAGSRLTVL.

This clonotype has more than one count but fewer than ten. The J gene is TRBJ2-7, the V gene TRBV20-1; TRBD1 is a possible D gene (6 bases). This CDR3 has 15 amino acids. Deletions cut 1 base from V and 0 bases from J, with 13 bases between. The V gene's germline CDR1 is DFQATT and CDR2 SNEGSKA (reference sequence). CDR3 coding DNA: TGCAGTGCTAGAGCCAGGGGATCCAGCTCCTACGAGCAGTACTTC. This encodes CSARARGSSSYEQYF.

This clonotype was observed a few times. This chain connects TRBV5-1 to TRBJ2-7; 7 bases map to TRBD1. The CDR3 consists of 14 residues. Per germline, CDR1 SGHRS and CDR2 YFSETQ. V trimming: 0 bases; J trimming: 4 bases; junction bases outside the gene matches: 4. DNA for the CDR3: TGCGCCAGCAGCTTGGAGGGGGCATGGTACGAGCAGTACTTC. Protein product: CASSLEGAWYEQYF.